The rows below give T cell receptor beta chains drawn from one sample of a study of CD8 T cells in ankylosing spondylitis. TCRdb re-analysed the 5' RACE reads in MiXCR, keeping a single row per CDR3 protein. The sample shows 200,000 to 250,000 distinct CDR3 sequences, roughly 25% of them seen only once. Source material: blood, either unsorted or a sorted T cell fraction (not recorded which). Receptors originate from a male donor with ankylosing spondylitis or in good health (not recorded which). The CDR3 runs from the conserved cysteine through the conserved F or W. D genes are given only for firm matches. The listing skips clone size in some rows; elsewhere it reads once, few, many or a size class.

TGCGCCAGCAGCTGGGGGGCTCTCCGAGGGAAATCAGATACGCAGTATTTT	CASSWGALRGKSDTQYF	TRBV5-1	TRBJ2-3	17	.	.
TGCAGCGTTGGGCGGGAGGGGGGCCTTAGGGAGCAGTTCTTC	CSVGREGGLREQFF	TRBV29-1	TRBJ2-1	14	TRBD2	.
TGCAGTGCTAGAGATGGGTCAGGGGCTTTGAGCTCTGGAAACACCATATATTTT	CSARDGSGALSSGNTIYF	TRBV20-1	TRBJ1-3	18	.	many
TGTGCCAGCTCACCAGCGCAGGGCCTGCGCATGGACAATGAGCAGTTCTTC	CASSPAQGLRMDNEQFF	TRBV18	TRBJ2-1	17	.	few
TGTGCCAGCGGCCTAGCCGCCGAAAACATTCAGTACTTC	CASGLAAENIQYF	TRBV7-2	TRBJ2-4	13	.	.
TGTGCCAGCAGCTTATTGACGGGGGAGACCCAGTACTTC	CASSLLTGETQYF	TRBV11-2	TRBJ2-5	13	.	few
TGTGCCAGCAGTTACACAGGGGCTAGCACAGATACGCAGTATTTT	CASSYTGASTDTQYF	TRBV6-5	TRBJ2-3	15	TRBD1	.
TGTGCCAGCAGTACTTTGGATACGCAGTATTTT	CASSTLDTQYF	TRBV12-3/TRBV12-4	TRBJ2-3	11	.	.
TGCAGCGCCATTAGCGGGAGCGAGTACGAGCAGTACTTC	CSAISGSEYEQYF	TRBV29-1	TRBJ2-7	13	TRBD2	few
TGTGCCAGCAGTTTATTCGAATCAGAGACCCAGTACTTC	CASSLFESETQYF	TRBV12-3/TRBV12-4	TRBJ2-5	13	.	few
TGTGCCAGCAGCGTTCAGGGTATTCAGCCCCAGCATTTT	CASSVQGIQPQHF	TRBV5-6	TRBJ1-5	13	.	many
TGTGCCAGCAGCCCAATCCGGGGCGGGGATTCACCCCTCCACTTT	CASSPIRGGDSPLHF	TRBV6-1	TRBJ1-6	15	.	few
TGTGCCAGCAGTTACCAGGACAGTTCCACCGGGGAGCTGTTTTTT	CASSYQDSSTGELFF	TRBV6-5	TRBJ2-2	15	.	many
TGTGCCAGCAGTTACTCCGAGAAGGGCAAGGCTTTCTTT	CASSYSEKGKAFF	TRBV6-5	TRBJ1-1	13	.	many
TGTGCCAGCAGACCTCTAGCGGGAGCTTACAATGAGCAGTTCTTC	CASRPLAGAYNEQFF	TRBV11-2	TRBJ2-1	15	TRBD2	many
TGTGCCAGCAGTTTAGTCGGCCGAACCACCAGCAATCAGCCCCAGCATTTT	CASSLVGRTTSNQPQHF	TRBV12-3/TRBV12-4	TRBJ1-5	17	.	many
TGTGCCAGCAGTTACTCTAGCGGTCCAAAGAGCTCCTACGAGCAGTACTTC	CASSYSSGPKSSYEQYF	TRBV27	TRBJ2-7	17	TRBD2	.
TGCAGCGTTGAAGACCCTACGGGAGGGAGACTCTACGAGCAGTACTTC	CSVEDPTGGRLYEQYF	TRBV29-1	TRBJ2-7	16	TRBD2	many
TGTGCCAGCAGCGTAGCGGTGGGAGGGCTTCGTACAGATACGCAGTATTTT	CASSVAVGGLRTDTQYF	TRBV9	TRBJ2-3	17	TRBD2	.
TGTGCCATCACTGGGACTAGCGCCGGCGAGCAGTTCTTC	CAITGTSAGEQFF	TRBV10-3	TRBJ2-1	13	TRBD2	many
TGTGCCAGCAGTTCCCTGGGACAGGGCAATCAGCCCCAGCATTTT	CASSSLGQGNQPQHF	TRBV12-3/TRBV12-4	TRBJ1-5	15	TRBD1	.
TGTGCCAGCAGAAGGGACCCCCTAGAGACCGGGGAGCTGTTTTTT	CASRRDPLETGELFF	TRBV27	TRBJ2-2	15	.	many
TGCAGTGCTAGAATTTTGAAGCGGGAGGGCTCCTACGAGCAGTACTTC	CSARILKREGSYEQYF	TRBV20-1	TRBJ2-7	16	TRBD2	.
TGCAGTGCGTCAGCGGGAGGAGAGACCCAGTACTTC	CSASAGGETQYF	TRBV20-1	TRBJ2-5	12	TRBD2	few
TGCAGCGTTGGGGACACACACAATGAGCAGTTCTTC	CSVGDTHNEQFF	TRBV29-1	TRBJ2-1	12	.	few
TGTGCCAGCAGTAAGGGAGGTTGGCGCAACGAGCAGTACTTC	CASSKGGWRNEQYF	TRBV6-1	TRBJ2-7	14	.	.
TGCGCCAGCAGGGTGACCGGGACTAGCAGTGAGCAGTTCTTC	CASRVTGTSSEQFF	TRBV5-1	TRBJ2-1	14	TRBD2	.